The clone carrying this TCR beta chain was picked up a small number of times. The antigen is undetermined. The data derive from a study of cytomegalovirus exposure and HLA in healthy donors. General observations from the study: V- and J-gene trimming in TCR beta was tied to a missense DCLRE1C variant by an analysis performed later.

Researchers ran the PCR with 60 Vbeta and 13 Jbeta primers. Per the original data handling: A follow-up analysis tallied about 80 million unique TCR beta chains, roughly 11 million shared. The assay was immunoSEQ multiplex PCR, and TCRdb's table has in-frame clones only and misses some. V and J calls and clone size follow that table, whereas D and trimming were derived from the DNA. The sample holds under 120,000 clones, 65% to 75% seen once. From germline, CDR1 is PRHDT and CDR2 FYEKMQ (reference sequence). The ends lost 3 bases at V and 4 bases at J; junction bases unmatched: 7. The CDR3 is 15 residues long.

The sequence was obtained from a man in his forties or fifties in good health and CMV-seropositive. The gene calls are TRBV13 and TRBJ1-2, with TRBD1 matching 8 bases. Sequencing was carried out using PBMCs. CDR3 sequence reads: CASSFVGTGPYGYTF. The CDR3 nucleotides are TGTGCCAGCAGCTTCGTTGGGACAGGACCCTATGGCTACACCTTC.